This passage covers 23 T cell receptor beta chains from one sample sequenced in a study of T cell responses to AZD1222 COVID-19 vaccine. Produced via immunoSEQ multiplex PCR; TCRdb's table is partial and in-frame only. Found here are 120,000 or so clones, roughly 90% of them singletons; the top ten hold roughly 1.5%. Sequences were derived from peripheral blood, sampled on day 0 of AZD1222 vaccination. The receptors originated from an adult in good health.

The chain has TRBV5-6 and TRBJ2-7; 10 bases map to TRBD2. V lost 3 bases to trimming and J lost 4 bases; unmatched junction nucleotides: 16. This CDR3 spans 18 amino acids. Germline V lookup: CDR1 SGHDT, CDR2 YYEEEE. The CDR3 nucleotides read TGTGCCAGCAGCTCCGGCCCCCCGGGGGCTAGCGGGAGTTACGAGCAGTACTTC. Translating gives CASSSGPPGASGSYEQYF.

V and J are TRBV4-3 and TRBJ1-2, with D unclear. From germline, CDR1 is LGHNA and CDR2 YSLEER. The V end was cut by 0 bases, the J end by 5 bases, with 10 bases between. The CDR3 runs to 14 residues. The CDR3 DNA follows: TGCGCCAGCAGCCAAGATCTACAGCTTTATGGCTACACCTTC. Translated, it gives CASSQDLQLYGYTF.

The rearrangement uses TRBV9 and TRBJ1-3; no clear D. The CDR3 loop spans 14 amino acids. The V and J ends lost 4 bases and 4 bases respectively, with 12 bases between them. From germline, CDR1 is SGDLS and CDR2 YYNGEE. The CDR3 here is CASSPAEPGNTIYF. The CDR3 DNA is TGTGCCAGCAGCCCCGCGGAACCGGGAAACACCATATATTTT.

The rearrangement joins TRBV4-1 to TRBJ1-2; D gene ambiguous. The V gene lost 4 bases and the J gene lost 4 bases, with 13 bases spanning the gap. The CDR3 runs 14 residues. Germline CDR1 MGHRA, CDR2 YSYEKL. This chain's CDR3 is CASSLSLGSYGYTF. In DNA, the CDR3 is TGCGCCAGCAGCCTATCCCTCGGGTCCTATGGCTACACCTTC.

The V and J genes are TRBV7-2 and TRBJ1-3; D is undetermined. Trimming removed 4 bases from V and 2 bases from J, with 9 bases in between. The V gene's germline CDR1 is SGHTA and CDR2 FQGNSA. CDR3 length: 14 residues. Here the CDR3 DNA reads TGTGCCAGCAGCTCCAGTTTTACTGGAAACACCATATATTTT. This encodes CASSSSFTGNTIYF.

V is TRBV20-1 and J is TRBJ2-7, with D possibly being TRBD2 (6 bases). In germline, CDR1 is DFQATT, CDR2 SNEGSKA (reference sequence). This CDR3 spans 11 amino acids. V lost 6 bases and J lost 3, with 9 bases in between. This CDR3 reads CSARGGYEQYF. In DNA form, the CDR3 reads TGCAGTGCGAGGGGAGGCTACGAGCAGTACTTC.

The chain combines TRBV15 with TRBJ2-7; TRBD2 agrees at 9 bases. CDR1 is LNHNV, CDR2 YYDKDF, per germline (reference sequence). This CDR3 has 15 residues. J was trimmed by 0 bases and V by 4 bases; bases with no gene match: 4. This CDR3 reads CATSNNSGSSYEQYF. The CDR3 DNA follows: TGTGCCACCAGCAATAATAGCGGGAGCTCCTACGAGCAGTACTTC.

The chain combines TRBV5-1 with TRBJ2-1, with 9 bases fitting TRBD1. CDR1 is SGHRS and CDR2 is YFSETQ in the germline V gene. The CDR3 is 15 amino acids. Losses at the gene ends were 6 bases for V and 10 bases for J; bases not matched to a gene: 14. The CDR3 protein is CASITGTGRLGEQFF. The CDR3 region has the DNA TGCGCCAGCATTACCGGGACAGGGAGATTAGGCGAGCAGTTCTTC.

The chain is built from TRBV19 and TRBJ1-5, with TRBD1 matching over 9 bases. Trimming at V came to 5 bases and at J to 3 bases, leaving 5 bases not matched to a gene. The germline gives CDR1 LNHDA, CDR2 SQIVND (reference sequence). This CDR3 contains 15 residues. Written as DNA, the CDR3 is TGTGCCAGTAGTTTGGGACAGGGACTCAATCAGCCCCAGCATTTT. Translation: CASSLGQGLNQPQHF.

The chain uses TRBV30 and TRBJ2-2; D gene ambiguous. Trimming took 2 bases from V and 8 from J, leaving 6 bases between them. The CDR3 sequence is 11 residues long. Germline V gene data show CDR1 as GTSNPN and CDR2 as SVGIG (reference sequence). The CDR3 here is CAWSIGGELFF. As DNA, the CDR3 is TGTGCCTGGAGTATCGGTGGGGAGCTGTTTTTT. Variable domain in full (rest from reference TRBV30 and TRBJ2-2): SQTIHQWPATLVQPVGSPLSLECTVEGTSNPNLYWYRQAAGRGLQLLFYSVGIGQISSEVPQNLSASRPQDRQFILSSKKLLLSDSGFYLCAWSIGGELFFGEGSRLTVL.

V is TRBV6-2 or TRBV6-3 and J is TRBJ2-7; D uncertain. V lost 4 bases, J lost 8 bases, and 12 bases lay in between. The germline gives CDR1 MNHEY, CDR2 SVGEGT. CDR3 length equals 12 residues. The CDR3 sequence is CASSSRLSQQYF. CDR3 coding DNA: TGTGCCAGCAGTTCAAGGCTCTCCCAGCAGTACTTC.

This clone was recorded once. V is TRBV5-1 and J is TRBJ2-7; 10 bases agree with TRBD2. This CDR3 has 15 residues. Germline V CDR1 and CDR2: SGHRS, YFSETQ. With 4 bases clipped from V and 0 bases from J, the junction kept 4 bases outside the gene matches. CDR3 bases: TGCGCCAGCAGCACGGGACTAGCGAGCTCCTACGAGCAGTACTTC. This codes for CASSTGLASSYEQYF.

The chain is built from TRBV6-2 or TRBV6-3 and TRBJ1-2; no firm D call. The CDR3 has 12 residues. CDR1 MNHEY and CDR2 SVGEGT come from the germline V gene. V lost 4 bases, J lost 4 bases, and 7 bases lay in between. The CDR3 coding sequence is TGTGCCAGCAGTTCGGCTGCCTATGGCTACACCTTC. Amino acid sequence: CASSSAAYGYTF.

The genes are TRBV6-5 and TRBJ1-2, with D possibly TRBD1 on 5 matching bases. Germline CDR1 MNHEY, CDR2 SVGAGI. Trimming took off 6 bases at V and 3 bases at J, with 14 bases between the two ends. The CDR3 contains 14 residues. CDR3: CASRAWGKDYGYTF. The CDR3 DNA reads TGTGCCAGCAGAGCGTGGGGGAAGGACTATGGCTACACCTTC.

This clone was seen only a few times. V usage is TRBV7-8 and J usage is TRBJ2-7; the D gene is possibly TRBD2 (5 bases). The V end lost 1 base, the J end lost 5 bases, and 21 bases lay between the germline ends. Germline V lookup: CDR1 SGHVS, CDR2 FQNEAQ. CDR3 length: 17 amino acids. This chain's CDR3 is CASSLGPARAGWDEQYF. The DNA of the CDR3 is TGTGCCAGCAGCTTAGGTCCCGCTCGTGCGGGTTGGGACGAGCAGTACTTC.

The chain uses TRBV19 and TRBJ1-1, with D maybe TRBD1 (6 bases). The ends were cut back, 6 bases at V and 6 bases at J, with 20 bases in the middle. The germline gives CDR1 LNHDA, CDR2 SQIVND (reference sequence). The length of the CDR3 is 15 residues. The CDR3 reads CASRQGSSDLSEAFF. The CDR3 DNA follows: TGTGCCAGTAGACAGGGATCCAGCGATCTCTCTGAAGCTTTCTTT. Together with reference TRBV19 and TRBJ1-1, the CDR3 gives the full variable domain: DGGITQSPKYLFRKEGQNVTLSCEQNLNHDAMYWYRQDPGQGLRLIYYSQIVNDFQKGDIAEGYSVSREKKESFPLTVTSAQKNPTAFYLCASRQGSSDLSEAFFGQGTRLTVV.

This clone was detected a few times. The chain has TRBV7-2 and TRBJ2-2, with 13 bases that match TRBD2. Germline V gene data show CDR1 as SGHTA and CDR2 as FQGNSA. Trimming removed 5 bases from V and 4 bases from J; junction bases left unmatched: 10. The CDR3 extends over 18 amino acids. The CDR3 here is CASSRRTSGSGSTGELFF. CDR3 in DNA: TGTGCCAGCAGCCGCCGGACTAGCGGGAGTGGGAGCACCGGGGAGCTGTTTTTT.

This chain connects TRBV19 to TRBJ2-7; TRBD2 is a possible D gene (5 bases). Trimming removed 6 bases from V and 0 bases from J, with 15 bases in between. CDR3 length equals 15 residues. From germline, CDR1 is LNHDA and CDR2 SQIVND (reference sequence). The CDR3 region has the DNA TGTGCCAGTAGCCCTGGACCTGGGAGCTCCTACGAGCAGTACTTC. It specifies CASSPGPGSSYEQYF.

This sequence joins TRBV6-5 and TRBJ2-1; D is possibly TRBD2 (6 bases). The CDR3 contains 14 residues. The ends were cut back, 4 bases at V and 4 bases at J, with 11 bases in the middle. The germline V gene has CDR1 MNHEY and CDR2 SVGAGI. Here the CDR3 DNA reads TGTGCCAGCAGTTCGGGACTTTTTTACAATGAGCAGTTCTTC. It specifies CASSSGLFYNEQFF.

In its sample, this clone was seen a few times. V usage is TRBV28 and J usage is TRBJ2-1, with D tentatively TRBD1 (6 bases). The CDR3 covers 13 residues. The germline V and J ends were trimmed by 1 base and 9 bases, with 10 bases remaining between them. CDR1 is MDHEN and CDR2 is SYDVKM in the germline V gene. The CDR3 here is CASSLSGGFEQFF. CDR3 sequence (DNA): TGTGCCAGCAGTTTATCTGGGGGCTTTGAGCAGTTCTTC.

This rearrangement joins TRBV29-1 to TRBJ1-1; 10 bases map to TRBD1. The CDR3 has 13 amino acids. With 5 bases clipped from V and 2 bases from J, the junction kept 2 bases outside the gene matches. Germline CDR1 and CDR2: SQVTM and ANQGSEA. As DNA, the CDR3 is TGCAGCGTTCGGACAGGGGGAAACACTGAAGCTTTCTTT. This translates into CSVRTGGNTEAFF.

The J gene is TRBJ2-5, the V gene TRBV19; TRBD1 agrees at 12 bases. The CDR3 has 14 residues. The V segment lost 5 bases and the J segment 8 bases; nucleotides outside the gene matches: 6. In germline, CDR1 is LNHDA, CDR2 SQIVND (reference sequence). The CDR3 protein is CASSGTGGFSTQYF. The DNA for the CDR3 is TGTGCCAGTAGTGGGACAGGGGGCTTTTCTACCCAGTACTTC.

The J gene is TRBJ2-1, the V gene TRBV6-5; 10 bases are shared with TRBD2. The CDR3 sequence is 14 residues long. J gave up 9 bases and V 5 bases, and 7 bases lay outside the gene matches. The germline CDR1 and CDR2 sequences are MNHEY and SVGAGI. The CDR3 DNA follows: TGTGCCAGCAGTCGGCTAGCGGGAGTGAGTGAGCAGTTCTTC. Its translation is CASSRLAGVSEQFF.